The rows below give T cell receptor beta chains drawn from one sample of a study of cytomegalovirus exposure and HLA in healthy donors. Sequenced by immunoSEQ multiplex PCR; TCRdb stores in-frame clones only, minus some. This table has under 200,000 clones, 79% appearing once. Material for sequencing was PBMCs. These receptors all come from a woman aged 40 to 49 in good health and CMV-seronegative. Each CDR3 is given with its conserved first and last residue. D genes are given only for firm matches. The size entry is marked missing in some rows and otherwise reads once, few, many or a size class.

j_call d_call v_call clone_size cdr3_nt cdr3_aa
TRBJ2-5 TRBD2 TRBV19 - TGTGCCAGTAGTATACTTGCGGGGGGTAGGGAGACCCAGTACTTC CASSILAGGRETQYF
TRBJ1-2 TRBD1 TRBV29-1 few TGCAGCGTGCGGGGACAGGAGTTCACTAACTATGGCTACACCTTC CSVRGQEFTNYGYTF
TRBJ2-7 - TRBV14 - TGTGCCAGCAGCCTGACCGGTCAACAGGGATTGCGCTACGAGCAGTACTTC CASSLTGQQGLRYEQYF
TRBJ2-7 - TRBV28 - TGTGCCAGCAGCAGGACAGCGTCAACCTACGAGCAGTACTTC CASSRTASTYEQYF
TRBJ2-2 - TRBV5-1 - TGCGCCAGCAGCGCCGGGGCGGGACGGGAGAACACCGGGGAGCTGTTTTTT CASSAGAGRENTGELFF
TRBJ2-2 TRBD2 TRBV4-2 - TGTGCCAGCAGCCAACCGGGACTAGCGGGGGAGAGAGCCGGGGAGCTGTTTTTT CASSQPGLAGERAGELFF
TRBJ2-7 - TRBV9 once TGTGCCAGCAGCAACCGACAGGCCCTCTACGAGCAGTACTTC CASSNRQALYEQYF
TRBJ2-7 TRBD1 TRBV30 - TGTGCCTGGGGGGGTCCCGGGACAGGGGGCTACGAGCAGTACTTC CAWGGPGTGGYEQYF
TRBJ2-3 - TRBV6-1 - TGTGCCAGCAGTGCCGGGGTTTCAGATACGCAGTATTTT CASSAGVSDTQYF
TRBJ1-2 TRBD1 TRBV11-3 - TGTGCCAGCAGCCGACAGGGTTTGGATGGCTACACCTTC CASSRQGLDGYTF
TRBJ1-1 - TRBV7-6 - TGTGCCAGCAGCTTCGGTGATGTGAACACTGAAGCTTTCTTT CASSFGDVNTEAFF
TRBJ2-1 - TRBV5-6 - TGTGCCAGCAGCCCAATCAACAATCAGCGGGTGGGCGATGAGCAGTTCTTC CASSPINNQRVGDEQFF
TRBJ2-5 TRBD1 TRBV25-1 - TGTGCCAGCAGTCTCCAAGACAGGGGGCGGTGGGAGACCCAGTACTTC CASSLQDRGRWETQYF
TRBJ1-1 - TRBV5-1 - TGCGCCAGCAGCCTAGGTGGGTTCGGTACTGAAGCTTTCTTT CASSLGGFGTEAFF
TRBJ2-2 TRBD2 TRBV7-6 - TGTGCCAGCAGCCGGGGTGCGGGGGCGAACACCGGGGAGCTGTTTTTT CASSRGAGANTGELFF
TRBJ1-3 TRBD1 TRBV7-9 few TGTGCCAGCAGTCTAGGGGACAGGGTTTATTTT CASSLGDRVYF
TRBJ2-2 - TRBV6-6 - TGTGCCAGCAGCCGCGGGACGCCGCCATACACCGGGGAGCTGTTTTTT CASSRGTPPYTGELFF
TRBJ2-1 - TRBV12-5 - TGTGCTAGTGGTCAGGGATTCGGCTCCTACAATGAGCAGTTCTTC CASGQGFGSYNEQFF
TRBJ1-5 - TRBV5-6 - TGTGCCAGCAGCTTGGCAGGAGGGGGCAATCAGCCCCAGCATTTT CASSLAGGGNQPQHF
TRBJ1-2 - TRBV19 - TGTGCCAGTGGAGGCTATGGCTACACCTTC CASGGYGYTF
TRBJ1-2 - TRBV5-1 - TGCGCCAGCAGCCACCCGGGTCGAGGCTACACCTTC CASSHPGRGYTF
TRBJ2-3 - TRBV5-1 - TGCGCCAGCAGCTTGGTCCCTAACAGCATAAGCACAGATACGCAGTATTTT CASSLVPNSISTDTQYF
TRBJ2-3 TRBD1 TRBV27 - TGTGCCAGCAGTTCCATCACCGGGACAGGGGGCACAGATACGCAGTATTTT CASSSITGTGGTDTQYF
TRBJ2-1 TRBD1 TRBV7-9 - TGTGCCAGCAGTTCTGGGACAGCGAATGAGCAGTTCTTC CASSSGTANEQFF
TRBJ1-1 - TRBV7-6 few TGTGCCAGCAGCTTAGGGTGGGGGGGAGCCACTAATGAAGCTTTCTTT CASSLGWGGATNEAFF
TRBJ2-6 - TRBV7-3 - TGTGCCAGCAGCCAGACAAGGGCCAACGTCCTGACTTTC CASSQTRANVLTF
TRBJ1-2 - TRBV11-3 - TGTGCCAGCAGCTTTAGCCCAGCCGGGGGTGGATATGGCTACACCTTC CASSFSPAGGGYGYTF
TRBJ1-5 - TRBV27 - TGTGCCAGCGGGCTCACCTGGGGGGGGCCGGGGCCCCAGCATTTT CASGLTWGGPGPQHF
TRBJ2-7 TRBD1 TRBV11-2 - TGTGCCAGCAGCTTCGGACAGGGTGGTACCCCCTACGAGCAGTACTTC CASSFGQGGTPYEQYF
TRBJ1-1 - TRBV6-1 few TGTGCCAGCACCCATGAGTTGGACAGACATACTGAAGCTTTCTTT CASTHELDRHTEAFF
TRBJ2-7 TRBD1 TRBV7-6 few TGTGCCAGCAGCCTCCTGGGAGGACAGGGGGCAGACGAGCAGTACTTC CASSLLGGQGADEQYF
TRBJ1-1 - TRBV6-4 - TGTGCCAGCAGTGACTCCGGGGATTCGACTGAAGCTTTCTTT CASSDSGDSTEAFF
TRBJ1-2 TRBD1 TRBV4-1 - TGCGCCAGCAGCCGTATAGGACAGGGGTCCTATGGCTACACCTTC CASSRIGQGSYGYTF
TRBJ2-3 - TRBV5-1 - TGCGCCAGCAGCACCCTTAGCGATCGCACAGATACGCAGTATTTT CASSTLSDRTDTQYF
TRBJ2-1 - TRBV18 few TGTGCCAGCTCACCCGGACAGAGAGAGTACAATGAGCAGTTCTTC CASSPGQREYNEQFF
TRBJ2-7 TRBD1 TRBV19 - TGTGCCAGTAGTATCGGTTGGACAGGGACCTACGAGCAGTACTTC CASSIGWTGTYEQYF
TRBJ2-3 TRBD2 TRBV5-1 - TGCGCCAGCAGCCCCCTAATCCTAGCGGGGGGGCAGGGAGATACGCAGTATTTT CASSPLILAGGQGDTQYF
TRBJ2-1 - TRBV5-6 - TGTGCCAGCAGCTTGGAACAGAATGAGCAGTTCTTC CASSLEQNEQFF
TRBJ1-2 - TRBV11-2 - TGTGCCAGCAGCTTGAGACAGTCTTATGGCTACACCTTC CASSLRQSYGYTF
TRBJ2-1 - TRBV25-1 - TGTGCCAGCAGTGAAGGCGGGACGCCATCCAGCTCCTACAATGAGCAGTTCTTC CASSEGGTPSSSYNEQFF
TRBJ1-1 TRBD1 TRBV11-3 - TGTGCCAGCAGGACTGACAGGGGACGGAACACTGAAGCTTTCTTT CASRTDRGRNTEAFF
TRBJ2-2 TRBD1 TRBV6-1 - TGTGCCAGTTTTTCGGGCAGGGGGTGGACCGGGGAGCTGTTTTTT CASFSGRGWTGELFF
TRBJ1-2 - TRBV28 - TGTGCCAGCCAACAGGGCTCTGGCTACACCTTC CASQQGSGYTF